This T cell receptor (beta chain) was recovered during a study of CXCR3-negative and CXCR3-positive naive CD8 T cells. In the study overall: The libraries together contributed 150 million or so TRB reads, each supplying about 1.5 +/- 0.3 million. Study-wide results and limits: CXCR3-positive naive cells had more hydrophobic TRB CDR3s than CXCR3-negative naive cells. Naive subsets had comparable surface CD5, so TRB CDR3 properties gauged TCR strength.

Per germline, CDR1 SEHNR and CDR2 FQNEAQ (reference sequence). The CDR3 is 14 residues long. Comments on this clonotype: Its target is not known.

Libraries were UMI-labeled 5' RACE TRB cDNA. TCRdb reprocessed the 5' RACE reads and keeps a single row for each CDR3 protein, giving no DNA. This sample's clone table lists about 120,000 distinct CDR3 sequences. The chain has TRBV7-9 and TRBJ2-2. The sequence came from a human donor in good health. Some clones in this sample may be carry-over from other donors' samples. Sequencing was performed on naive CXCR3+ CD8+ T cells from blood. Subset: CD45RO-CCR7+CD27+CD95- naive CD8+ T cells expressing CXCR3 (TNR3+). The CDR3 protein is CASSFQENTGELFF.